The 22 T cell receptor beta chains below all came from one sample that was sequenced in a study of blood T cells in healthy people across ages. Primers used in a second PCR of roughly 7 to 12 cycles were a sample-barcoded 5' primer and a J-beta primer mix. TCRdb re-derived calls from the 5' RACE reads in MiXCR, one entry per CDR3 protein. The table records 1,500,000 or so distinct CDR3 sequences, around 59% of them present only once. The sequenced sample consisted of blood. These receptors were collected from a man younger than 35 in good health.

The chain recombines TRBV4-3 with TRBJ1-6; TRBD1 matches 8 bases. Germline CDR1 reads LGHNA; CDR2 reads YSLEER. The CDR3 runs 16 residues. After removal of 0 bases from V and 10 bases from J, the junction contained 8 bases not matched to a gene. Written as DNA, the CDR3 is TGCGCCAGCAGCCAAGATCACGCACAGGGGGAGTCACCCCTCCACTTT. Amino acids: CASSQDHAQGESPLHF.

This clonotype was found once. The rearrangement links TRBV11-2 to TRBJ2-5, with TRBD1 identical over 8 bases. Germline V lookup: CDR1 SGHAT, CDR2 FQNNGV. Unmatched junction bases numbered 2, after V lost 2 bases and J lost 0 bases. This CDR3 is 15 amino acids long. The CDR3 spells CASSLRGQDQETQYF. CDR3 nucleotide sequence: TGTGCCAGCAGCTTAAGGGGACAGGACCAAGAGACCCAGTACTTC.

The chain links TRBV21-1 to TRBJ1-5. TRBV21-1 counts as a pseudogene. The CDR3 totals 13 residues. This chain's CDR3 is CASRYKGYGPQHF. CDR3 in DNA: TGTGCCAGCAGGTACAAGGGTTACGGCCCCCAGCATTTT.

This clonotype has just one count. The J gene is TRBJ2-5, the V gene TRBV15; 10 bases agree with TRBD2. The J call is uncertain, as TRBJ2-7 better fits the DNA end. Germline CDR1 is LNHNV and CDR2 is YYDKDF (reference sequence). The CDR3 contains 17 residues. CDR3 sequence: CATSRDSGLAEAYEQYF. CDR3 in DNA: TGTGCCACCAGCAGAGATAGCGGACTAGCGGAGGCCTACGAGCAGTACTTC.

This clonotype has only a few counts. The chain carries TRBV10-3 and TRBJ2-3; the D is unclear. Trimming took off 6 bases at V and 4 bases at J, with 17 bases between the two ends. The CDR3 has 15 amino acids. Germline CDR1 ENHRY, CDR2 SYGVKD. CDR3 protein: CAISSQSGEADTQYF. The CDR3, as DNA: TGTGCCATCAGCTCCCAAAGTGGGGAAGCAGATACGCAGTATTTT.

V and J are TRBV9 and TRBJ2-3; the D gene is possibly TRBD1 (5 bases). V was pared by 5 bases and J by 4 bases, with 11 bases between. Germline values: CDR1 SGDLS, CDR2 YYNGEE. This CDR3 has 13 amino acids. CDR3 sequence (DNA): TGTGCCAGCAGGGCAGGGTATGCAGATACGCAGTATTTT. It is translated as CASRAGYADTQYF.

This chain uses TRBV4-1 with TRBJ2-6; 10 positions match TRBD2. There are 18 residues in the CDR3. Germline values: CDR1 MGHRA, CDR2 YSYEKL. After removal of 6 bases from V and 0 bases from J, the junction contained 8 bases not matched to a gene. The CDR3 protein is CASSPGLARSSGANVLTF. CDR3 coding DNA: TGCGCCAGCAGTCCGGGACTAGCGAGAAGCTCTGGGGCCAACGTCCTGACTTTC.

In DNA form, the CDR3 reads TGTGCCAGCAGCTTAAAGTGGGAGAGCAATCAGCCCCAGCATTTT. This codes for CASSLKWESNQPQHF. The V and J genes are TRBV11-2 and TRBJ1-5; no clear D gene. The CDR3 runs to 15 residues. Trimming left V 2 bases short and J 1 base short, with 9 bases between. The germline CDR1 and CDR2 sequences are SGHAT and FQNNGV.

This chain uses TRBV20-1 with TRBJ2-5; D might be TRBD2 (6 bases). The CDR3 is 14 amino acids. Germline CDR1 reads DFQATT; CDR2 reads SNEGSKA (reference sequence). The CDR3 here is CSPLPRRREETQYF. The CDR3 coding sequence is TGCAGCCCTCTGCCGCGGCGGAGGGAAGAGACCCAGTACTTC.

V usage is TRBV27 and J usage is TRBJ1-2; 10 positions agree with TRBD1. V trimming: 5 bases; J trimming: 6 bases; junction bases outside the gene matches: 9. Germline loops: CDR1 MNHEY, CDR2 SMNVEV (reference sequence). There are 15 residues in the CDR3. CDR3 DNA sequence: TGTGCCAGCAGTAGATCCCCGGGACAGGGGAATGGCTACACCTTC. Its translation is CASSRSPGQGNGYTF.

This clonotype occurred once. The gene calls are TRBV25-1 and TRBJ2-1; 7 bases match TRBD1. The CDR3 runs 15 residues. Germline-derived CDR1 and CDR2 are MGHDK and SYGVNS. The trim removed 11 bases at V and 2 bases at J, leaving 12 bases unmatched. Written as DNA, the CDR3 is TGTGCCGAACCAGGGGAACAGGGGCCCTACAATGAGCAGTTCTTC. It is translated as CAEPGEQGPYNEQFF. The variable domain in full, completed from reference TRBV25-1 and TRBJ2-1, reads EADIYQTPRYLVIGTGKKITLECSQTMGHDKMYWYQQDPGMELHLIHYSYGVNSTEKGDLSSESTVSRIRTEHFPLTLESARPSHTSQYLCAEPGEQGPYNEQFFGPGTRLTVL.

The chain uses TRBV20-1 and TRBJ2-7, with 7 bases fitting TRBD2. Germline values: CDR1 DFQATT, CDR2 SNEGSKA (reference sequence). The CDR3 totals 14 residues. J lost 3 bases, V lost 4 bases, and 9 bases had no gene match. The CDR3 here is CSAMGGSTGYEQYF. CDR3 in DNA: TGCAGTGCTATGGGCGGGAGTACCGGCTACGAGCAGTACTTC.

A single count supports this clonotype. A junction boundary mismatches the germline segment, possibly from a read error. The chain couples TRBV7-9 to TRBJ2-2; maybe TRBD1 (5 bases). Per the germline V gene, CDR1 is SEHNR and CDR2 is FQNEAQ (reference sequence). This CDR3 is built from 15 residues. The CDR3 bases are TGCGCCAGCAGCCCAGACAAGGGGTTGCCCGGGGAGCTGTTTTTT. This sequence encodes CASSPDKGLPGELFF.

The rearrangement joins TRBV10-3 to TRBJ1-2; TRBD1 matches 7 bases. Trimming at V came to 8 bases and at J to 2 bases, leaving 5 bases not matched to a gene. Germline CDR1 reads ENHRY; CDR2 reads SYGVKD. CDR3 length equals 13 residues. The CDR3 nucleotides read TGTGCCATCGGAGGGGGCAGGAACTATGGCTACACCTTC. Its protein is CAIGGGRNYGYTF.

The gene calls are TRBV9 and TRBJ2-3, with a possible D match to TRBD2 (5 bases). Deletions cut 7 bases from V and 2 bases from J, with 14 bases between. Germline CDR1 SGDLS, CDR2 YYNGEE. This CDR3 region has 14 residues. CDR3 region: CASAEGAFTDTQYF. The CDR3 DNA sequence: TGTGCCAGCGCCGAGGGCGCCTTCACAGATACGCAGTATTTT.

The V gene is TRBV6-5, the J gene TRBJ2-5; unclear D gene. The end of the DNA is better explained by TRBJ2-7, so the J call may be wrong. Germline CDR1 reads MNHEY; CDR2 reads SVGAGI. The length of the CDR3 is 12 residues. In DNA form, the CDR3 reads TGTGCCAGCAGTTCGCTGTCCCGCGAGCAGTACTTC. Translating it yields CASSSLSREQYF.

The chain links TRBV20-1 to TRBJ2-3, with D possibly TRBD1 on 6 matching bases. Per germline, CDR1 DFQATT and CDR2 SNEGSKA (reference sequence). Trimming shortened V by 6 bases and J by 3 bases, and 16 bases separated the two germline ends. This CDR3 region has 14 residues. CDR3: CSATFPQGTDTQYF. Here the CDR3 DNA reads TGCAGTGCCACGTTTCCCCAGGGGACAGATACGCAGTATTTT.

This rearrangement joins TRBV10-2 to TRBJ1-1; 7 nucleotides agree with TRBD1. The CDR3 totals 12 residues. CDR1 WSHSY and CDR2 SAAADI come from the germline V gene. Unmatched junction bases numbered 1, after V lost 8 bases and J lost 1 base. The CDR3 bases are TGCGCCAGCCAGGGGGGGAACACTGAAGCTTTCTTT. Amino acids: CASQGGNTEAFF.

This chain uses TRBV6-6 with TRBJ2-7; perhaps D is TRBD1 or TRBD2 (5 bases each). The CDR3 sequence is 17 residues long. Trimming left V 5 bases short and J 2 bases short, with 22 bases between. CDR1 is MNHNY and CDR2 is SVGAGI in the germline V gene (reference sequence). The CDR3 loop reads CASSPSYDGTITYEQYF. CDR3 nucleotide sequence: TGTGCCAGCAGTCCCTCGTACGACGGGACGATTACCTACGAGCAGTACTTC.

The chain links TRBV7-2 to TRBJ2-3; D gene ambiguous. V gave up 3 bases and J gave up 5 bases, with 18 bases separating them. CDR3 length equals 16 residues. The germline V gene has CDR1 SGHTA and CDR2 FQGNSA. The CDR3 sequence is CASSLQFDLEKDTQYF. The CDR3 coding sequence is TGTGCCAGCAGCTTGCAATTCGACCTAGAAAAAGATACGCAGTATTTT. Combining the CDR3 with reference TRBV7-2 and TRBJ2-3 gives the whole variable domain GAGVSQSPSNKVTEKGKDVELRCDPISGHTALYWYRQSLGQGLEFLIYFQGNSAPDKSGLPSDRFSAERTGGSVSTLTIQRTQQEDSAVYLCASSLQFDLEKDTQYFGPGTRLTVL.

This clonotype was seen more than once but under ten times. The chain links TRBV7-9 to TRBJ2-1; D remains unclear. The V end lost 1 base, the J end lost 7 bases, and 20 bases lay between the germline ends. From germline, CDR1 is SEHNR and CDR2 FQNEAQ (reference sequence). This CDR3 spans 17 amino acids. The CDR3 reads CASSLGYLLVIVNEQFF. The DNA of the CDR3 is TGTGCCAGCAGCTTAGGCTATCTTCTAGTCATCGTAAATGAGCAGTTCTTC.

The table lists this clonotype with a few counts. The V call is TRBV29-1, the J call TRBJ2-7; weak D call: TRBD1 (6 bases). Germline V gives CDR1 SQVTM, CDR2 ANQGSEA. The CDR3 sequence is 13 residues long. The germline V and J ends were trimmed by 7 bases and 0 bases, with 13 bases remaining between them. CDR3 protein: CSASTGSSYEQYF. The CDR3 nucleotides are TGCAGCGCCTCTACAGGGAGCTCCTACGAGCAGTACTTC.